The 14 T cell receptor beta chains given below trace back to one sample, sequenced in a study of beta chain features in type 1 diabetes. Study-level points and caveats: Researchers report that Type 1 diabetes patients had moderately but significantly shorter TCRB CDR3s across all four CD4+ subsets.

No antigen is known for these receptors. Isolated RNA was reverse transcribed in full, so expressed TCRB transcripts were sequenced. Generated by immunoSEQ multiplex PCR, the TCRdb table keeps only in-frame clones and is missing some. The table has over 650,000 clones, roughly 13% seen once. The sequencing sample was made of naive CD4+ T cells from blood. All receptors derive from a man between 18 and 35 years old with type 1 diabetes.

This clone turned up a few times. The chain uses TRBV6-5 and TRBJ2-2, with D uncertain. Germline V gene data show CDR1 as MNHEY and CDR2 as SVGAGI. V lost 1 base and J lost 2, with 2 bases in between. The CDR3 sequence is 13 residues long. Written as DNA, the CDR3 is TGTGCCAGCAGTTACTACAACACCGGGGAGCTGTTTTTT. Translation: CASSYYNTGELFF.

V usage is TRBV23-1 and J usage is TRBJ1-4, with 7 positions matching TRBD1. TRBV23-1 is an ORF, with its function uncertain. The CDR3 has 15 residues. The ends lost 0 bases at V and 7 bases at J; junction bases unmatched: 5. CDR3 sequence reads: CASSQSRGRGEKLFF. The CDR3 nucleotides read TGCGCCAGCAGTCAATCGAGGGGGCGCGGTGAAAAACTGTTTTTT.

Details on this clone: One end of the junction does not line up with germline, which may come from a read error. This chain uses TRBV4-2 with TRBJ2-1; D is perhaps TRBD2 (6 bases). Germline V gene lookup returns CDR1 LGHNA and CDR2 YNFKEQ. CDR3 size: 17 residues. The DNA of the CDR3 is TGTGCCAGCAGCCAAGGAGGTCTGAGCGGGCTGCACAATGAGCAGCTCTTC. This translates into CASSQGGLSGLHNEQLF.

This CDR3 reads CASSPKDRVNEQFF. CDR3 in DNA: TGTGCCAGCAGCCCGAAGGACAGGGTTAATGAGCAGTTCTTC. This chain connects TRBV5-4 to TRBJ2-1; 8 bases are shared with TRBD1. The CDR3 length is 14 residues. Germline CDR1 and CDR2: SGHNT and YYREEE (reference sequence). Trimming removed 4 bases from V and 7 bases from J; junction bases left unmatched: 7. The full variable domain, in which reference TRBV5-4 and TRBJ2-1 provide the parts outside the CDR3, is ETGVTQSPTHLIKTRGQQVTLRCSSQSGHNTVSWYQQALGQGPQFIFQYYREEENGRGNFPPRFSGLQFPNYSSELNVNALELDDSALYLCASSPKDRVNEQFFGPGTRLTVL.

The rearrangement uses TRBV29-1 and TRBJ2-2; 7 bases agree with TRBD2. CDR3 length equals 16 residues. V shed 4 bases and J 0 bases; nucleotides not matched to a gene: 8. CDR1 is SQVTM and CDR2 is ANQGSEA in the germline V gene. In DNA form, the CDR3 reads TGCAGCGTTGCCCGTGCGGGGGATACGAACACCGGGGAGCTGTTTTTT. It codes for CSVARAGDTNTGELFF.

This clone was observed once. This sample includes further DNA sequences coding for the same CDR3. This chain connects TRBV5-1 to TRBJ2-3; D is unresolved. V was pared by 4 bases and J by 0 bases, with 3 bases between. The CDR3 is made up of 12 amino acids. The germline gives CDR1 SGHRS, CDR2 YFSETQ. CDR3 residues: CASSVSTDTQYF. As DNA, the CDR3 is TGCGCCAGCAGCGTCAGCACAGATACGCAGTATTTT.

The rearrangement links TRBV7-6 to TRBJ1-5; D unclear. The V end lost 5 bases, the J end lost 5 bases, and 10 bases lay between the germline ends. Germline CDR1 and CDR2: SGHVS and FNYEAQ. The CDR3 is 13 amino acids. This CDR3 is CASSEAPHQPQHF. The CDR3 nucleotides are TGTGCCAGCAGCGAGGCCCCTCATCAGCCCCAGCATTTT.

The chain employs TRBV18 and TRBJ1-5; no firm D call. The CDR3 covers 14 residues. Germline values: CDR1 KGHSH, CDR2 LQKENI. V was clipped by 4 bases and J by 4 bases, with 11 bases between them. CDR3 sequence: CASSLTGRNQPQHF. CDR3 nucleotide sequence: TGTGCCAGCTCACTTACCGGGAGAAATCAGCCCCAGCATTTT.

This clone occurred a few times. The chain carries TRBV19 and TRBJ2-3; D not resolved. Trimming left V 9 bases short and J 3 bases short, with 16 bases between. This CDR3 comprises 14 residues. Germline V gives CDR1 LNHDA, CDR2 SQIVND (reference sequence). This chain's CDR3 is CASATPLVTDTQYF. Written as DNA, the CDR3 is TGTGCCAGCGCCACCCCGTTAGTGACAGATACGCAGTATTTT.

This clone was seen only a few times. The chain recombines TRBV5-4 with TRBJ2-6; TRBD2 aligns across 11 bases. Germline values: CDR1 SGHNT, CDR2 YYREEE (reference sequence). After removal of 1 base from V and 2 bases from J, the junction contained 2 bases not matched to a gene. This CDR3 contains 17 residues. DNA of the CDR3: TGTGCCAGCAGCTTGACTAGCGGGAGTACTGGGGCCAACGTCCTGACTTTC. It yields the protein CASSLTSGSTGANVLTF.

This chain joins TRBV5-4 and TRBJ2-7; 9 bases are shared with TRBD2. The CDR3 loop spans 15 amino acids. Looked up from germline, CDR1 is SGHNT and CDR2 is YYREEE (reference sequence). Losses at the gene ends were 4 bases for V and 9 bases for J; bases not matched to a gene: 14. Here the CDR3 reads CASSLAGGSASVQYF. CDR3 in DNA: TGTGCCAGCAGCCTGGCGGGGGGGTCCGCTAGTGTGCAGTACTTC.

This rearrangement joins TRBV30 to TRBJ1-1; D is perhaps TRBD1 (6 bases). The CDR3 loop spans 12 amino acids. The germline gives CDR1 GTSNPN, CDR2 SVGIG (reference sequence). The V end lost 6 bases, the J end lost 2 bases, and 10 bases lay between the germline ends. CDR3 in amino acids: CACHRDNTEAFF. Here the CDR3 DNA reads TGTGCCTGCCACAGGGATAACACTGAAGCTTTCTTT.

This chain connects TRBV5-1 to TRBJ1-5; tentatively, D is TRBD1 (5 bases). Germline CDR1 and CDR2: SGHRS and YFSETQ. The CDR3 spans 15 residues. Trimming pared 4 bases from V and 3 bases from J, leaving 14 bases between. CDR3 DNA sequence: TGCGCCAGCAGCCGCGGTGACAGCGACAATCAGCCCCAGCATTTT. It translates to CASSRGDSDNQPQHF.

The chain is built from TRBV11-2 and TRBJ1-1; D is unclear. The V and J ends lost 3 bases and 0 bases respectively, with 5 bases between them. The CDR3 has 13 amino acids. Germline CDR1 reads SGHAT; CDR2 reads FQNNGV. CDR3 DNA: TGTGCCAGCAGCTTTGTGGTGAACACTGAAGCTTTCTTT. Its translation is CASSFVVNTEAFF.